A selection of T cell receptor beta chains follows, all from one sample in a study of cytomegalovirus exposure and HLA in healthy donors. Repertoires were generated with immunoSEQ multiplex PCR, while TCRdb's copy carries only in-frame clones and drops some. The sample lists about 110,000 clones, 81% occurring once. The specimen was PBMCs. The receptors derive from a woman aged 25 to 45 in good health and CMV-seronegative. Both conserved end residues are part of each CDR3. A D gene is named only where the DNA matches it firmly. Only part of the rows carry a size: once, few, many, or a class if the clone is expanded.

TRBJ2-1,TRBV27,NA,NA,CASGPLEKYNEQFF,TGTGCCAGCGGCCCCCTTGAAAAATACAATGAGCAGTTCTTC
TRBJ2-3,TRBV14,few,TRBD1,CARTTGGGTDTQYF,TGTGCCAGGACTACAGGGGGCGGCACAGATACGCAGTATTTT
TRBJ1-2,TRBV28,NA,TRBD1,CASSLKPRQGNYGYTF,TGTGCCAGCAGTTTAAAGCCCCGACAGGGGAACTATGGCTACACCTTC
TRBJ2-3,TRBV6-5,NA,NA,CASRSQARTDTQYF,TGTGCCAGCAGGAGCCAGGCACGCACAGATACGCAGTATTTT
TRBJ1-4,TRBV28,NA,NA,CASSPPRRGEKLFF,TGTGCCAGCAGTCCCCCCCGAAGAGGGGAAAAACTGTTTTTT
TRBJ1-4,TRBV7-2,NA,NA,CASSFQQGDEKLFF,TGTGCCAGCAGCTTCCAACAGGGAGACGAAAAACTGTTTTTT
TRBJ2-7,TRBV6-1,NA,NA,CASSPTGSSYEQYF,TGTGCCAGCAGCCCGACAGGAAGCTCCTACGAGCAGTACTTC
TRBJ2-1,TRBV5-1,once,NA,CASSLTMSGFNEQFF,TGCGCCAGCAGCCTTACTATGTCGGGGTTCAATGAGCAGTTCTTC
TRBJ2-5,TRBV7-8,NA,TRBD1,CASSFGLRDRGGTQYF,TGTGCCAGCAGCTTTGGTCTCCGGGACAGGGGAGGGACCCAGTACTTC
TRBJ2-1,TRBV18,NA,TRBD2,CASSPFTSGSSYNEQFF,TGTGCCAGCTCACCGTTCACTAGCGGTAGCTCCTACAATGAGCAGTTCTTC
TRBJ1-2,TRBV18,NA,NA,CASSPPVSGVYGYTF,TGTGCCAGCTCACCACCGGTGTCGGGGGTCTATGGCTACACCTTC
TRBJ2-1,TRBV27,NA,NA,CASGHSGEQFF,TGTGCCAGCGGGCATAGTGGTGAGCAGTTCTTC
TRBJ2-3,TRBV6-6,NA,NA,CASKGSGTDTQYF,TGTGCCAGCAAGGGGTCGGGTACAGATACGCAGTATTTT
TRBJ2-4,TRBV28,NA,NA,CASSLGRGFKNIQYF,TGTGCCAGCAGTTTAGGCCGGGGATTCAAAAACATTCAGTACTTC
TRBJ2-5,TRBV14,NA,NA,CASSPSGTQYF,TGTGCCAGCAGCCCCTCCGGGACCCAGTACTTC
TRBJ2-7,TRBV5-1,once,TRBD1,CASSSTGYPPYEQYF,TGCGCCAGCAGTTCGACAGGGTATCCGCCCTACGAGCAGTACTTC
TRBJ2-5,TRBV6-1,NA,TRBD1,CASRRDRVGQETQYF,TGTGCCAGCAGGAGGGACAGGGTAGGCCAGGAGACCCAGTACTTC
TRBJ1-5,TRBV5-5,NA,NA,CASSLEPDQPQHF,TGTGCCAGCAGCTTGGAGCCTGATCAGCCCCAGCATTTT
TRBJ2-6,TRBV7-9,few,TRBD1,CASSPRTGTGANVLTF,TGTGCCAGCAGCCCCCGGACAGGGACTGGGGCCAACGTCCTGACTTTC
TRBJ2-2,TRBV29-1,few,TRBD2,CSVRTIGRERGTGELFF,TGCAGCGTTAGAACTATTGGGCGGGAGCGGGGCACCGGGGAGCTGTTTTTT
TRBJ2-2,TRBV2,NA,TRBD1,CASSVAGGLATRELFF,TGTGCCAGCAGTGTCGCAGGGGGCCTAGCGACCCGGGAGCTGTTTTTT
TRBJ2-3,TRBV7-2,NA,NA,CASSFSDTQYF,TGTGCCAGCAGCTTCTCAGATACGCAGTATTTT
TRBJ2-5,TRBV7-2,NA,NA,CASSLGVLATQETQYF,TGTGCCAGCAGCTTAGGAGTCCTAGCGACGCAAGAGACCCAGTACTTC
TRBJ1-1,TRBV30,once,NA,CAWSLGVPTEAFF,TGTGCCTGGAGTTTAGGGGTCCCCACTGAAGCTTTCTTT
TRBJ2-6,TRBV5-1,NA,TRBD2,CASSLAGQRETGANVLTF,TGCGCCAGCAGCTTGGCCGGCCAGCGGGAGACCGGGGCCAACGTCCTGACTTTC
TRBJ1-1,TRBV6-4,NA,TRBD1,CASSRQGNTEAFF,TGTGCCAGCAGTCGACAGGGAAACACTGAAGCTTTCTTT
TRBJ1-2,TRBV4-3,few,TRBD1,CASSQGQQGESGYTF,TGCGCCAGCAGCCAAGGTCAACAGGGGGAGAGTGGCTACACCTTC
TRBJ2-7,TRBV4-3,NA,TRBD2,CASSQEAGGYYEQYF,TGCGCCAGCAGCCAAGAGGCGGGGGGGTACTACGAGCAGTACTTC
TRBJ2-7,TRBV28,NA,NA,CASSSGVHEQYF,TGTGCCAGCAGTTCCGGGGTCCACGAGCAGTACTTC
TRBJ2-5,TRBV7-2,NA,NA,CASSSTPTLATETQYF,TGTGCCAGCAGCTCAACCCCGACTCTAGCGACGGAGACCCAGTACTTC
TRBJ2-7,TRBV10-3,NA,TRBD2,CAISESGGSGEQYF,TGTGCCATCAGTGAGTCGGGAGGGTCTGGCGAGCAGTACTTC
TRBJ2-5,TRBV27,NA,TRBD2,CASSLGGRAETQYF,TGTGCCAGCAGTTTAGGCGGGAGGGCAGAGACCCAGTACTTC
TRBJ2-7,TRBV6-6,NA,TRBD1,CASSLQGLMSYEQYF,TGTGCCAGCAGTTTACAGGGGTTAATGAGCTACGAGCAGTACTTC
TRBJ1-1,TRBV7-2,NA,NA,CASSLSAVSNTEAFF,TGTGCCAGCAGCTTAAGTGCGGTCTCCAACACTGAAGCTTTCTTT
TRBJ2-7,TRBV29-1,few,TRBD1,CSVEPGTGDYEQYF,TGCAGCGTTGAGCCCGGGACAGGGGACTACGAGCAGTACTTC
TRBJ2-3,TRBV7-2,NA,TRBD2,CASTLLAGGGDTQYF,TGTGCCAGCACTCTCCTAGCGGGAGGTGGAGATACGCAGTATTTT
TRBJ2-1,TRBV7-9,NA,TRBD2,CASSPSGGGNEQFF,TGTGCCAGCAGCCCCTCGGGAGGGGGGAATGAGCAGTTCTTC
TRBJ2-3,TRBV4-2,once,NA,CASSQGLVADTQYF,TGTGCCAGCAGCCAAGGACTAGTTGCGGATACGCAGTATTTT
TRBJ1-5,TRBV28,NA,NA,CASSLVTTTNQPQHF,TGTGCCAGCAGTTTAGTGACCACTACCAATCAGCCCCAGCATTTT
TRBJ2-1,TRBV7-3,few,NA,CASSFSSSYNEQFF,TGTGCCAGCAGCTTCTCTAGCTCCTACAATGAGCAGTTCTTC
TRBJ1-2,TRBV28,NA,NA,CASGGAPNYGYTF,TGTGCCAGCGGGGGCGCGCCGAACTATGGCTACACCTTC
TRBJ2-1,TRBV9,NA,TRBD1,CASSVSDRGYNEQFF,TGTGCCAGCAGCGTATCGGACAGGGGATACAATGAGCAGTTCTTC
TRBJ2-5,TRBV7-8,NA,TRBD2,CASSLDGLAGAEETQYF,TGTGCCAGCAGCTTAGACGGGCTAGCGGGAGCGGAGGAGACCCAGTACTTC
TRBJ1-2,TRBV7-9,NA,TRBD1,CASSLEDRAGYTF,TGTGCCAGCAGCTTAGAGGACAGGGCTGGCTACACCTTC
TRBJ2-3,TRBV10-3,NA,TRBD2,CAISEVVSAGVGYTQYF,TGTGCCATCAGTGAAGTCGTATCGGCGGGAGTGGGGTATACGCAGTATTTT
TRBJ2-1,TRBV5-1,NA,TRBD2,CASSGGLAGDRANEQFF,TGCGCCAGCAGCGGTGGACTAGCGGGAGATCGGGCCAATGAGCAGTTCTTC
TRBJ1-1,TRBV30,NA,NA,CAWSVDPGGNTGAFF,TGTGCCTGGAGTGTAGACCCGGGGGGGAACACTGGAGCTTTCTTT
TRBJ1-5,TRBV5-1,NA,NA,CASSLDSINQPQHF,TGCGCCAGCAGCTTGGACAGCATCAATCAGCCCCAGCATTTT
TRBJ2-3,TRBV7-9,once,TRBD1,CASSSPGTATDTQYF,TGTGCCAGCAGCAGTCCCGGGACAGCCACAGATACGCAGTATTTT
TRBJ1-2,TRBV27,once,TRBD1,CASSRGFTGGPKRYTF,TGTGCCAGCAGCAGGGGTTTTACAGGGGGCCCGAAACGCTACACCTTC
TRBJ2-5,TRBV14,once,NA,CASSQAINRGGTQYF,TGTGCCAGCAGCCAAGCAATTAACAGGGGAGGGACCCAGTACTTC
TRBJ2-1,TRBV7-3,NA,NA,CASSLSSSSEQFF,TGTGCCAGCAGCTTAAGTTCTAGTAGTGAGCAGTTCTTC
TRBJ2-7,TRBV7-2,NA,TRBD1,CASSSGTGPYEQYF,TGTGCCAGCAGCTCCGGGACAGGGCCCTACGAGCAGTACTTC